These 10 T cell receptor beta chains originate from one sample sequenced in a study of T cells in Graves' hyperthyroidism and ophthalmopathy. The CDR3 regions of TCR beta were amplified from RNA transcripts. The HTBI primer set drove a first-round RT-PCR of the TCR CDR3. MiXCR, run by TCRdb on the multiplex PCR reads, gives a single entry per CDR3 protein. This table holds 500,000 to 650,000 distinct CDR3 sequences, 15% to 20% found once. The specimen was blood. These receptors all stem from a young woman with Graves' ophthalmopathy.

This chain connects TRBV29-1 to TRBJ2-3; TRBD1 aligns across 8 bases. Losses at the gene ends were 7 bases for V and 2 bases for J; bases not matched to a gene: 5. Germline V gene data show CDR1 as SQVTM and CDR2 as ANQGSEA. This CDR3 comprises 13 residues. The CDR3 here is CSGDRGPTDTQYF. The CDR3 region has the DNA TGCAGCGGTGACAGGGGCCCCACAGATACGCAGTATTTT.

The sample holds many counts of this clonotype. The chain couples TRBV4-1 to TRBJ1-1; TRBD1 matches 8 bases. The CDR3 sequence is 15 residues long. V lost 6 bases, J lost 3 bases, and 9 bases stayed unmatched. Germline-derived CDR1 and CDR2 are MGHRA and YSYEKL. CDR3 protein: CASRAIATGDTEAFF. In nucleotides, the CDR3 is TGCGCCAGCAGGGCTATCGCGACAGGGGACACTGAAGCTTTCTTT.

In this sample, this clonotype turned up a few times. The chain uses TRBV15 and TRBJ1-2; D is unclear. This CDR3 region has 12 residues. Per germline, CDR1 LNHNV and CDR2 YYDKDF (reference sequence). Trimming removed 3 bases at V and 8 bases at J, with 10 bases between. CDR3 residues: CATSSFVEGYTF. For the CDR3, the DNA is TGTGCCACCAGCAGTTTCGTAGAGGGCTACACCTTC.

There are many counts of this clonotype. This chain uses TRBV6-5 with TRBJ2-1; 9 bases map to TRBD2. Germline-derived CDR1 and CDR2 are MNHEY and SVGAGI. The CDR3 loop spans 15 amino acids. V lost 2 bases to trimming and J lost 6 bases; unmatched junction nucleotides: 5. DNA of the CDR3: TGTGCCAGCAGTTACCGCGGGGGGGCCGGCAATGAGCAGTTCTTC. Translation: CASSYRGGAGNEQFF.

There are a few counts of this clonotype. V is TRBV28 and J is TRBJ2-2; D tentatively fits TRBD1 or TRBD2 (6 bases each). The V gene lost 3 bases and the J gene lost 8 bases, with 16 bases spanning the gap. Germline CDR1 and CDR2: MDHEN and SYDVKM. The CDR3 covers 15 residues. In nucleotides, the CDR3 is TGTGCCAGCAGTTTCGGAACAGGGAGGAATGGGGAGCTGTTTTTT. Protein sequence: CASSFGTGRNGELFF.

V and J are TRBV20-1 and TRBJ1-1; D is undetermined. The germline CDR1 and CDR2 sequences are DFQATT and SNEGSKA (reference sequence). Trimming cost V 6 bases and J 8 bases, with 7 bases left between them. The CDR3 runs 9 residues. In nucleotides, the CDR3 is TGCAGTGCCATCCCCGAAGCTTTCTTT. Translation gives CSAIPEAFF.

The gene calls are TRBV29-1 and TRBJ2-5, with 7 positions matching TRBD1. V lost 2 bases to trimming and J lost 5 bases; unmatched junction nucleotides: 14. CDR3 size: 16 residues. Germline assignment: CDR1 SQVTM and CDR2 ANQGSEA. CDR3 DNA: TGCAGCGTTGAATTTTTGGTGGGCAGGGGGTTGGAGACCCAGTACTTC. Protein: CSVEFLVGRGLETQYF. The full variable domain, with the rest looked up from reference TRBV29-1 and TRBJ2-5, is SAVISQKPSRDICQRGTSLTIQCQVDSQVTMMFWYRQQPGQSLTLIATANQGSEATYESGFVIDKFPISRPNLTFSTLTVSNMSPEDSSIYLCSVEFLVGRGLETQYFGPGTRLLVL.

In this sample, this clonotype turned up many times. The gene calls are TRBV28 and TRBJ2-1, with TRBD2 matching over 11 bases. CDR1 and CDR2 (germline): MDHEN, SYDVKM. This CDR3 is built from 16 residues. V gave up 7 bases and J gave up 8 bases; unmatched junction bases: 13. The CDR3 is CASTTTRLAGFDEQFF. Here the CDR3 DNA reads TGTGCCAGCACTACTACCAGACTAGCGGGGTTTGATGAGCAGTTCTTC.

This clonotype was observed a few times. J is TRBJ2-7 and V is TRBV7-9; tentative D call: TRBD1 (5 bases). The CDR3 runs 15 residues. Germline V CDR1 and CDR2: SEHNR, FQNEAQ (reference sequence). The V end lost 5 bases, the J end lost 2 bases, and 16 bases lay between the germline ends. The DNA for the CDR3 is TGTGCCAGCAGCCCCCGACAGACAGAGGCCTACGAGCAGTACTTC. Translating gives CASSPRQTEAYEQYF.

At least ten counts were recorded for this clonotype. The chain recombines TRBV7-9 with TRBJ2-3; TRBD2 matches at 10 bases. Germline-derived CDR1 and CDR2 are SEHNR and FQNEAQ (reference sequence). V dropped 4 bases and J dropped 4; count of bases not matched to a gene: 8. The CDR3 has 16 residues. CDR3 coding DNA: TGTGCCAGCAGCTACCGGCTAGCGGGAGTTCCAGATACGCAGTATTTT. This encodes CASSYRLAGVPDTQYF.